One and the same sample provided the 21 T cell receptor beta chains below, sequenced in a study of blood T cell repertoires in COVID-19. TCRdb's table, derived via immunoSEQ multiplex PCR, lists solely in-frame clones and lacks some. The table has about 61,000 clones, roughly 88% seen once. The sequencing sample was made of peripheral blood. These receptors originate from a woman older than 75 with active COVID-19.

This clone was seen only a few times. This chain connects TRBV2 to TRBJ2-3; TRBD2 might be the D (6 bases). CDR3 length: 14 amino acids. Per germline, CDR1 SNHLY and CDR2 FYNNEI. With 5 bases removed from V and 2 bases from J, the gap between germline ends came to 11 bases. This chain's CDR3 is CASSIASVTDTQYF. CDR3 nucleotide sequence: TGTGCCAGCAGTATAGCTAGCGTCACAGATACGCAGTATTTT.

This rearrangement joins TRBV19 to TRBJ2-3; no clear D. Per the germline V gene, CDR1 is LNHDA and CDR2 is SQIVND (reference sequence). The CDR3 runs 14 residues. Trimming pared 0 bases from V and 8 bases from J, leaving 12 bases between. CDR3 sequence reads: CASSIDLAAGTQYF. Here the CDR3 DNA reads TGTGCCAGTAGTATAGATTTGGCCGCTGGTACGCAGTATTTT.

V and J are TRBV6-2 or TRBV6-3 and TRBJ1-4; D remains unclear. V lost 6 bases to trimming and J lost 8 bases, with 7 bases between them. The length of the CDR3 is 11 residues. CDR1 and CDR2 from the germline V gene are MNHEY and SVGEGT. The DNA for the CDR3 is TGTGCCAGCAGCAATGAGGAAAAACTGTTTTTT. It is translated as CASSNEEKLFF.

The chain links TRBV10-3 to TRBJ2-1; 11 nucleotides line up with TRBD2. Losses at the gene ends were 8 bases for V and 8 bases for J; bases not matched to a gene: 11. The germline V gene has CDR1 ENHRY and CDR2 SYGVKD. The CDR3 sequence is 15 residues long. The CDR3: CAIRDSGGAGYEQFF. CDR3 sequence (DNA): TGTGCCATCCGGGATAGCGGGGGGGCGGGATATGAGCAGTTCTTC.

The J gene is TRBJ1-5, the V gene TRBV28; D gene uncertain. From germline, CDR1 is MDHEN and CDR2 SYDVKM. The CDR3 spans 13 residues. The V and J ends lost 6 bases and 6 bases respectively, with 12 bases between them. CDR3 bases: TGTGCCAGCAGCTTGGGAGTATCTCAGCCCCAGCATTTT. Amino acids: CASSLGVSQPQHF. Full variable domain (remainder filled in from reference TRBV28 and TRBJ1-5): DVKVTQSSRYLVKRTGEKVFLECVQDMDHENMFWYRQDPGLGLRLIYFSYDVKMKEKGDIPEGYSVSREKKERFSLILESASTNQTSMYLCASSLGVSQPQHFGDGTRLSIL.

The rearrangement links TRBV7-2 to TRBJ1-4; 10 bases match TRBD1. Germline CDR1 reads SGHTA; CDR2 reads FQGNSA. Unmatched junction bases numbered 8, after V lost 3 bases and J lost 7 bases. There are 16 residues in the CDR3. CDR3 coding DNA: TGTGCCAGCAGCTTCTCCGGGACAGGGGACGGTGAAAAACTGTTTTTT. Encoded protein: CASSFSGTGDGEKLFF.

This sequence joins TRBV28 and TRBJ1-5; weak D call: TRBD1 (6 bases). This CDR3 region has 14 residues. Trimming removed 4 bases from V and 3 bases from J, with 10 bases in between. Germline values: CDR1 MDHEN, CDR2 SYDVKM. The CDR3 reads CASSSGQYNQPQHF. The CDR3 DNA reads TGTGCCAGCAGTTCCGGACAGTACAATCAGCCCCAGCATTTT.

The chain is built from TRBV6-1 and TRBJ2-4; 8 bases fit TRBD1. V lost 3 bases and J lost 7; bases outside the gene matches: 2. The germline V gene encodes CDR1 MNHNS and CDR2 SASEGT. The CDR3 has 13 amino acids. The CDR3 DNA is TGTGCCAGCAGTGAGCAGGGGGCGAACATTCAGTACTTC. This codes for CASSEQGANIQYF.

The V gene is TRBV25-1, the J gene TRBJ1-4, with D possibly being TRBD1 (6 bases). The CDR3 has 14 amino acids. Trimming pared 3 bases from V and 7 bases from J, leaving 12 bases between. Looked up from germline, CDR1 is MGHDK and CDR2 is SYGVNS. The CDR3 loop reads CASSDPRGSEKLFF. CDR3 coding DNA: TGTGCCAGCAGTGACCCCAGGGGCAGTGAAAAACTGTTTTTT.

This sequence joins TRBV5-6 and TRBJ2-3, with D tentatively TRBD1 (6 bases). The germline gives CDR1 SGHDT, CDR2 YYEEEE. The CDR3 runs to 14 residues. V was clipped by 0 bases and J by 3 bases, with 8 bases between them. The CDR3 nucleotides are TGTGCCAGCAGCTTGGCAGGGGAAACAGATACGCAGTATTTT. Protein: CASSLAGETDTQYF.

The J gene is TRBJ2-7, the V gene TRBV3-1 (or the pseudogene TRBV3-2); 9 bases align to TRBD1. Unmatched junction bases numbered 9, after V lost 6 bases and J lost 3 bases. Germline lookup yields CDR1 LGHDT and CDR2 YNNKEL (reference sequence). The CDR3 contains 15 residues. CDR3 protein: CASRGPGQGYYEQYF. In DNA, the CDR3 is TGTGCCAGCAGGGGACCGGGACAGGGTTACTACGAGCAGTACTTC.

V is TRBV30 and J is TRBJ2-3, with 7 bases that match TRBD1. This CDR3 region has 13 residues. V shed 2 bases and J 7 bases; nucleotides not matched to a gene: 6. Germline CDR1 is GTSNPN and CDR2 is SVGIG (reference sequence). This CDR3 is CAWSKRQGNTQYF. For the CDR3, the DNA is TGTGCCTGGAGTAAAAGACAGGGAAATACGCAGTATTTT.

The CDR3 DNA is TGTGCCTGGAGAACCGCCGGGACAGGGACTGAAGCTTTCTTT. Encoded protein: CAWRTAGTGTEAFF. The gene calls are TRBV30 and TRBJ1-1, with TRBD1 identical over 9 bases. This CDR3 region has 14 residues. CDR1 and CDR2 from the germline V gene are GTSNPN and SVGIG (reference sequence). V lost 3 bases to trimming and J lost 5 bases; unmatched junction nucleotides: 7.

The rearrangement links TRBV18 to TRBJ2-5, with 10 bases aligning to TRBD2. The germline V gene encodes CDR1 KGHSH and CDR2 LQKENI. CDR3 size: 14 residues. J lost 5 bases, V lost 3 bases, and 3 bases had no gene match. CDR3 coding DNA: TGTGCCAGCTCACCGGGACTAGCGACGGAGACCCAGTACTTC. Amino acid sequence: CASSPGLATETQYF.

The V call is TRBV28, the J call TRBJ2-3, with 11 bases fitting TRBD2. The J segment lost 4 bases and the V segment lost 6 bases, leaving 12 bases of the junction unmatched. The CDR3 contains 17 residues. Germline V gives CDR1 MDHEN, CDR2 SYDVKM. The CDR3 DNA reads as TGTGCCAGCAGACCACTAGCGGGGGCCGGGAGGTCAGATACGCAGTATTTT. The encoded protein is CASRPLAGAGRSDTQYF.

V gene TRBV4-2 combines with J gene TRBJ2-7; 9 nucleotides agree with TRBD1. Germline V gives CDR1 LGHNA, CDR2 YNFKEQ. The V and J ends lost 0 bases and 4 bases, in that order; junction bases with no gene match: 4. The CDR3 extends over 15 amino acids. The CDR3 sequence is CASSQDPDRGYEQYF. DNA of the CDR3: TGTGCCAGCAGCCAAGATCCGGACAGGGGATACGAGCAGTACTTC.

This clone was seen repeatedly, ten times or more. CDR3 protein: CASSLSGRGDSPLHF. DNA of the CDR3: TGTGCCAGCAGCTTATCAGGCAGGGGAGATTCACCCCTCCACTTT. V usage is TRBV7-9 and J usage is TRBJ1-6, with D possibly being TRBD1 (6 bases). Trimming pared 2 bases from V and 8 bases from J, leaving 13 bases between. There are 15 residues in the CDR3. CDR1 is SEHNR and CDR2 is FQNEAQ in the germline V gene (reference sequence).

This clone occurred once. This chain joins TRBV2 and TRBJ2-7, with 7 bases matching TRBD2. V dropped 6 bases and J dropped 2; count of bases not matched to a gene: 1. The length of the CDR3 is 12 residues. Germline V CDR1 and CDR2: SNHLY, FYNNEI. The CDR3 here is CASRSGAYEQYF. The DNA of the CDR3 is TGTGCCAGCAGAAGCGGGGCCTACGAGCAGTACTTC.

The rearrangement uses TRBV28 and TRBJ2-7; 7 bases fit TRBD1. The ends lost 10 bases at V and 2 bases at J; junction bases unmatched: 8. The germline V gene encodes CDR1 MDHEN and CDR2 SYDVKM. This CDR3 contains 13 residues. As DNA, the CDR3 is TGTGCCACCAGGAGCAGGGGGACCTACGAGCAGTACTTC. It encodes CATRSRGTYEQYF.

The V and J genes are TRBV5-4 and TRBJ2-5; 13 bases fit TRBD2. CDR1 and CDR2 (germline): SGHNT, YYREEE (reference sequence). J lost 6 bases, V lost 4 bases, and 9 bases had no gene match. The CDR3 consists of 16 residues. CDR3 sequence (DNA): TGTGCCAGCAGCGGATGGGGGACTAGCGGGGTCAAGACCCAGTACTTC. Its protein product is CASSGWGTSGVKTQYF.

This clone was seen only once. This chain links TRBV4-1 with TRBJ1-5; TRBD1 agrees at 8 bases. Germline V gene lookup returns CDR1 MGHRA and CDR2 YSYEKL. The trim removed 4 bases at V and 6 bases at J, leaving 5 bases unmatched. This CDR3 has 14 amino acids. The chain's CDR3 is CASSPSDRVQPQHF. The DNA for the CDR3 is TGCGCCAGCAGCCCCTCGGACAGGGTTCAGCCCCAGCATTTT.